This passage covers 3 T cell receptor beta chains from one sample sequenced in a study of T cells after yellow fever vaccination. Using its own MiXCR run on the 5' RACE reads, TCRdb lists one record per CDR3 protein. Of 450,000 to 550,000 distinct CDR3 sequences in the sample, 21% were seen once. The sample was PBMCs, taken 20 to 25 days after the first yellow fever vaccination. The receptors stem from a man younger than 30 who received the YFV17D yellow fever vaccine.

The chain combines TRBV6-5 with TRBJ2-3; possibly TRBD1 for D (6 bases). Germline V gene data show CDR1 as MNHEY and CDR2 as SVGAGI. V was cut by 2 bases and J by 2 bases, with 11 bases left in between. The CDR3 contains 15 residues. CDR3 sequence: CASSYGGSATDTQYF. The CDR3 DNA follows: TGTGCCAGCAGTTACGGGGGCTCCGCCACAGATACGCAGTATTTT.

This clonotype was seen a handful of times. The CDR3 bases are TGCGCCAGCAGCTTGGGCGAAACGGCCTACAATGAGCAGTTCTTC. Encoded protein: CASSLGETAYNEQFF. The rearrangement uses TRBV5-1 and TRBJ2-1; D gene uncertain. There are 15 residues in the CDR3. Trimming left V 0 bases short and J 2 bases short, with 9 bases between. CDR1 and CDR2 (germline): SGHRS, YFSETQ.

This clonotype was picked up a small number of times. This chain connects TRBV24-1 to TRBJ2-2; D unclear. Germline-derived CDR1 and CDR2 are KGHDR and SFDVKD. The germline V and J ends were trimmed by 3 bases and 8 bases, with 12 bases remaining between them. This CDR3 has 14 amino acids. Written as DNA, the CDR3 is TGTGCCACCAGTGATGGTGTGAGGTCGGGGGAGCTGTTTTTT. Translation: CATSDGVRSGELFF.